At least ten counts were recorded for the clone carrying this T cell receptor beta chain. The antigen is not known. The CDR3 is 15 amino acids. Germline-derived CDR1 and CDR2 are PRHDT and FYEKMQ (reference sequence). V lost 5 bases, J lost 1 base, and 4 bases stayed unmatched. The sample originates from a study of T cell repertoires in cytomegalovirus infection. Study context: Carrying CMV and the relevant HLA type showed in public TCR beta signatures.

Whole-study findings and limits: HLA-C-restricted CMV-specific TCR beta clonotypes were dominant in the ex vivo response.

TCRdb re-derived calls from the reads in MiXCR, one entry per CDR3 protein. The sample yields 300,000 or so distinct CDR3 sequences, around 10% seen once. The rearrangement uses TRBV13 and TRBJ2-3; 9 positions match TRBD1. The sample taken for sequencing was PBMCs. This sequence was found in a human donor in good health (CMV status not recorded). Some clones in this sample may be carry-over from other donors' samples. CDR3 nucleotide sequence: TGTGCCAGCAGCCAGGACAGGGGAGGCACAGATACGCAGTATTTT. It is translated as CASSQDRGGTDTQYF.